The next 21 T cell receptor beta chains were all read from a single sample in a study of blood T cells in healthy people across ages. The second PCR ran roughly 7 to 12 cycles with a sample-barcoded 5' primer and J-beta primers. MiXCR, run by TCRdb on the 5' RACE reads, gives a single entry per CDR3 protein. This sample yields about 1.8 million distinct CDR3 sequences, of which roughly 52% are seen a single time; around 2.1% belongs to the top ten. The specimen sequenced was blood. The source is a woman aged 35 to 49 in good health.

This rearrangement joins TRBV29-1 to TRBJ1-1; 7 bases map to TRBD1. The CDR3 covers 16 residues. V lost 1 base to trimming and J lost 4 bases; unmatched junction nucleotides: 12. Germline V gives CDR1 SQVTM, CDR2 ANQGSEA. The CDR3 DNA reads TGCAGCGTTGAAGCCAGTGTCGGGACAGTTGGCACTGAAGCTTTCTTT. Protein product: CSVEASVGTVGTEAFF.

V is TRBV4-2 and J is TRBJ2-1; 10 positions match TRBD2. The trim removed 0 bases at V and 8 bases at J, leaving 10 bases unmatched. Germline CDR1 reads LGHNA; CDR2 reads YNFKEQ. This CDR3 has 17 residues. The CDR3 reads CASSQDTVAGGLDEQFF. For the CDR3, the DNA is TGTGCCAGCAGCCAAGATACGGTAGCGGGGGGCCTAGATGAGCAGTTCTTC.

J is TRBJ1-2 and V is TRBV9; D perhaps matches TRBD1 (6 bases). The germline V gene encodes CDR1 SGDLS and CDR2 YYNGEE. The CDR3 loop spans 13 amino acids. V shed 4 bases and J shed 7 bases, with 14 bases lying between them. The CDR3: CASSFKGGGGYTF. The CDR3 DNA sequence: TGTGCCAGCAGCTTCAAGGGGGGAGGTGGCTACACCTTC.

This clonotype was counted between two and nine times. V and J are TRBV4-3 and TRBJ2-7; D may match TRBD1 or TRBD2 (5 bases each). V was trimmed by 0 bases and J by 3 bases, leaving 12 bases between them. The CDR3 is made up of 15 amino acids. Germline V CDR1 and CDR2: LGHNA, YSLEER. The CDR3 nucleotides read TGCGCCAGCAGCCAAGAGCGGGCAGGGATCTACGAGCAGTACTTC. Protein: CASSQERAGIYEQYF.

Turning to this clonotype: As the CDR3 is not closed by the conserved phenylalanine or tryptophan, this likely results from a read error. The rearrangement uses TRBV20-1 and TRBJ2-1; 11 positions match TRBD2. The CDR3 contains 17 residues. From germline, CDR1 is DFQATT and CDR2 SNEGSKA (reference sequence). V shed 1 base and J 0 bases; nucleotides not matched to a gene: 5. The CDR3 here is CSARVLAGALSYNEQFL. In DNA, the CDR3 is TGCAGTGCTAGAGTACTAGCGGGGGCCCTCTCCTACAATGAGCAGTTCTTG.

This clonotype appeared many times. The chain is built from TRBV24-1 and TRBJ2-3, with 10 positions matching TRBD1. The V segment lost 4 bases and the J segment 5 bases; nucleotides outside the gene matches: 11. CDR3 size: 17 residues. Germline V gene data show CDR1 as KGHDR and CDR2 as SFDVKD. CDR3 in DNA: TGTGCCACCAGTGACCAAAGGGACAGGGGTCCGGTAGATACGCAGTATTTT. It specifies CATSDQRDRGPVDTQYF.

The chain joins TRBV12-3 or TRBV12-4 to TRBJ2-7; the D gene is possibly TRBD1 (6 bases). CDR3 length equals 13 residues. V shed 5 bases and J shed 4 bases, with 12 bases lying between them. In DNA, the CDR3 is TGTGCCAGCAGTCTCCGACAGGAGTACGAGCAGTACTTC. Translated: CASSLRQEYEQYF.

The J gene is TRBJ2-5, the V gene TRBV7-2; D ambiguous. This CDR3 is 14 amino acids long. Germline assignment: CDR1 SGHTA and CDR2 FQGNSA. Between the trimmed V and J ends, which lost 5 bases and 1 base, there was a span of 11 bases. The CDR3 DNA reads as TGTGCCAGCAGCATACAGAGGTCCCAAGAGACCCAGTACTTC. This codes for CASSIQRSQETQYF.

The chain recombines TRBV15 with TRBJ1-1; D not certain. This CDR3 spans 14 amino acids. Looked up from germline, CDR1 is LNHNV and CDR2 is YYDKDF (reference sequence). V was shortened by 0 bases and J by 4 bases, with 9 bases between the two germline ends. The CDR3 region is CATSRDFGGTEAFF. CDR3 nucleotides: TGTGCCACCAGCAGAGATTTTGGAGGCACTGAAGCTTTCTTT. The full variable domain, its missing parts supplied by reference TRBV15 and TRBJ1-1, is DAMVIQNPRYQVTQFGKPVTLSCSQTLNHNVMYWYQQKSSQAPKLLFHYYDKDFNNEADTPDNFQSRRPNTSFCFLDIRSPGLGDTAMYLCATSRDFGGTEAFFGQGTRLTVV.

The chain carries TRBV3-1 and TRBJ2-5; 9 bases agree with TRBD1. TRBJ2-7 matches the DNA end more closely, so the J call is doubtful. Germline V gives CDR1 LGHDT, CDR2 YNNKEL (reference sequence). The CDR3 sequence is 15 residues long. CDR3 bases: TGTGCCAGCAGCCAACCGGGACAGGGTTCCCACGAGCAGTACTTC. Encoded protein: CASSQPGQGSHEQYF.

This clonotype was detected ten times or more. The chain has TRBV12-3 or TRBV12-4 and TRBJ2-4, with a tentative D call TRBD2 (6 bases). There are 12 residues in the CDR3. The V end lost 7 bases, the J end lost 15 bases, and 19 bases lay between the germline ends. The CDR3 DNA follows: TGTGCCAGCACCTTAGAGGTGGGGGGACGGTACTTC. Protein: CASTLEVGGRYF.

The gene calls are TRBV6-2 or TRBV6-3 and TRBJ2-3; TRBD1 matches 9 bases. The CDR3 sequence is 18 residues long. The ends lost 2 bases at V and 3 bases at J; junction bases unmatched: 12. Germline CDR1 reads MNHEY; CDR2 reads SVGEGT. CDR3 coding DNA: TGTGCCAGCAGTTACCGAATGGACAGGGGAAAGTGGACAGATACGCAGTATTTT. Its translation is CASSYRMDRGKWTDTQYF.

This chain uses TRBV4-1 with TRBJ2-7, with D tentatively TRBD2 (5 bases). Germline CDR1 reads MGHRA; CDR2 reads YSYEKL. The V gene lost 0 bases and the J gene lost 6 bases, with 12 bases spanning the gap. CDR3 length: 14 amino acids. The CDR3, as DNA: TGCGCCAGCAGCCAAGATTTTACGAGCGGCGAGCAGTACTTC. It translates to CASSQDFTSGEQYF.

The rearrangement joins TRBV2 to TRBJ2-5; 9 positions match TRBD2. CDR1 SNHLY and CDR2 FYNNEI come from the germline V gene. This CDR3 has 14 residues. V shed 6 bases, J shed 4 bases, and the junction held 6 bases outside the gene matches. CDR3 residues: CASRLLAGIETQYF. CDR3 bases: TGTGCCAGCAGGCTACTAGCGGGCATAGAGACCCAGTACTTC.

This clonotype occurred a few times. V gene TRBV27 combines with J gene TRBJ2-3, with D possibly matching TRBD2 (7 bases). The CDR3 has 18 residues. V was trimmed by 7 bases and J by 4 bases, leaving 27 bases between them. Per the germline V gene, CDR1 is MNHEY and CDR2 is SMNVEV (reference sequence). The CDR3 loop reads CASTPWGGPSRFPDTQYF. The CDR3 DNA reads TGTGCCAGCACCCCTTGGGGGGGCCCAAGCAGGTTCCCAGATACGCAGTATTTT.

The CDR3 loop is CASSSGTRASETQYF. In DNA, the CDR3 is TGTGCCAGCAGCTCCGGGACTAGGGCCTCGGAGACCCAGTACTTC. The chain employs TRBV11-3 and TRBJ2-7; 8 bases are shared with TRBD2. The end of the DNA aligns better with TRBJ2-5, so the J call may be wrong. Germline CDR1 and CDR2: SGHNT and YENEEA. The CDR3 is 15 amino acids.

This chain uses TRBV20-1 with TRBJ1-5, with 7 bases matching TRBD1. Losses at the gene ends were 2 bases for V and 7 bases for J; bases not matched to a gene: 14. The CDR3 covers 16 residues. The V gene's germline CDR1 is DFQATT and CDR2 SNEGSKA (reference sequence). CDR3 bases: TGCAGTGCTAGACTAACAGGGGCAAGGGGTCGGCAGCCCCAGCATTTT. Its protein is CSARLTGARGRQPQHF.

The chain recombines TRBV28 with TRBJ1-1, with D possibly being TRBD1 (6 bases). Germline CDR1 MDHEN, CDR2 SYDVKM. Trimming took off 1 base at V and 4 bases at J, with 10 bases between the two ends. The CDR3 is 14 amino acids. CDR3 bases: TGTGCCAGCAGTTTATACAGGGCGGGCACTGAAGCTTTCTTT. It encodes CASSLYRAGTEAFF.

In regard to this clonotype: Mismatch with germline at one junction end may stem from a read error. The CDR3 DNA follows: TGTGCCGGCAGTGACGGGACGGCGAATCGGGGCTATGGCTACACCTTC. Translation gives CAGSDGTANRGYGYTF. V usage is TRBV2 and J usage is TRBJ1-2; maybe TRBD1 (5 bases). The CDR3 consists of 16 residues. CDR1 and CDR2 (germline): SNHLY, FYNNEI.

This clonotype has a single count. Here the CDR3 DNA reads TGCGCCAGCAGCGCAGAGACAGGGACTGGCTATGGCTACACCTTC. Amino acids: CASSAETGTGYGYTF. This chain uses TRBV5-1 with TRBJ1-2; 7 bases are shared with TRBD1. This CDR3 has 15 residues. The V and J ends lost 4 bases and 4 bases, in that order; junction bases with no gene match: 10. Germline loops: CDR1 SGHRS, CDR2 YFSETQ.

This clonotype was counted once. The CDR3, as DNA: TGTGCCAGCAGTGGACCGATGGGACAGGGAACGAGCTCCTACAATGAGCAGTTCTTC. Residues: CASSGPMGQGTSSYNEQFF. The V call is TRBV12-3 or TRBV12-4, the J call TRBJ2-1; TRBD1 agrees at 9 bases. Trimming cost V 5 bases and J 0 bases; bases outside gene matches: 14. The CDR3 loop spans 19 amino acids.